These T cell receptor beta chains were read from a single sample in a study of beta chain features in type 1 diabetes. Sequencing used immunoSEQ multiplex PCR; TCRdb keeps in-frame clones, though not all of them. The sample has 120,000 to 150,000 clones, approximately 10% seen once. Material for sequencing was central memory CD4+ T cells from blood. All receptors come from a woman in her forties in good health. CDR3s include the opening cysteine and the closing phenylalanine or tryptophan.

v_call: TRBV7-7
j_call: TRBJ2-3
cdr3_aa: CATSIAEADTQYF

v_call: TRBV5-1
j_call: TRBJ2-3
cdr3_aa: CASSLGTGTDTQYF

v_call: TRBV11-2
j_call: TRBJ1-2
cdr3_aa: CASSLDGANYGYTF

v_call: TRBV6-6
j_call: TRBJ2-1
cdr3_aa: CASSLAGGNNEQFF

v_call: TRBV5-1
j_call: TRBJ1-1
cdr3_aa: CASSLHVQGDTEAFF

v_call: TRBV5-1
j_call: TRBJ2-3
cdr3_aa: CASSLILAESTDTQYF

v_call: TRBV4-3
j_call: TRBJ2-2
cdr3_aa: CASSRGLKGSTNTGELFF

v_call: TRBV2
j_call: TRBJ2-2
cdr3_aa: CASTGTVNTGELFF

v_call: TRBV30
j_call: TRBJ2-1
cdr3_aa: CAWRLDRGTYNEQFF

v_call: TRBV5-1
j_call: TRBJ2-7
cdr3_aa: CASSLDRDGEQYF

v_call: TRBV5-1
j_call: .
cdr3_aa: CACRVGQGLYEQYF

v_call: TRBV10-3
j_call: TRBJ2-7
cdr3_aa: CAISDGRDYEQYF

v_call: TRBV6-6
j_call: TRBJ2-1
cdr3_aa: CASSYDSYNEQFF

v_call: TRBV6-1
j_call: TRBJ1-5
cdr3_aa: CASSEPKTDYSNQPQHF

v_call: TRBV5-1
j_call: TRBJ2-3
cdr3_aa: CASSPLGGNTDTQYF

v_call: TRBV7-2
j_call: TRBJ2-1
cdr3_aa: CASSPTDTLPEQFF

v_call: TRBV6-1
j_call: TRBJ1-4
cdr3_aa: CASSLVKGGEKLFF

v_call: TRBV7-8
j_call: TRBJ1-2
cdr3_aa: CASSPRGLGYTF

v_call: TRBV7-2
j_call: TRBJ1-3
cdr3_aa: CASSLAWRSRGNTIYF

v_call: TRBV6-5
j_call: TRBJ1-5
cdr3_aa: CASRSGTGGQPQHF

v_call: TRBV27
j_call: TRBJ1-4
cdr3_aa: CASSWTGTNEKLFF

v_call: TRBV28
j_call: TRBJ2-2
cdr3_aa: CASSRGTSGNTGELFF

v_call: TRBV5-4
j_call: TRBJ2-1
cdr3_aa: CASSLAGVSSYNEQFF

v_call: TRBV18
j_call: TRBJ1-4
cdr3_aa: CASSPAATGDSEKLFF

v_call: TRBV19
j_call: TRBJ2-1
cdr3_aa: CASGASGGLYNEQFF

v_call: TRBV2
j_call: TRBJ2-3
cdr3_aa: CASSGTGVNTDTQYF

v_call: TRBV7-2
j_call: TRBJ1-1
cdr3_aa: CASSSRLVRAFF

v_call: TRBV19
j_call: TRBJ1-2
cdr3_aa: CASSTGVGALNYGYTF

v_call: TRBV14
j_call: TRBJ2-3
cdr3_aa: CASSQGNFGTDTQYF

v_call: TRBV4-3
j_call: TRBJ1-2
cdr3_aa: CASNFQGLRSPAAISYTF

v_call: TRBV7-8
j_call: TRBJ2-7
cdr3_aa: CASSLAGTGVPYEQYF

v_call: TRBV2
j_call: TRBJ1-2
cdr3_aa: CASSLQGPGNGYTF

v_call: TRBV1
j_call: TRBJ2-3
cdr3_aa: CTSSQDGTDRTDTQYF

v_call: TRBV5-1
j_call: TRBJ2-7
cdr3_aa: CASSSEWEQYF

v_call: TRBV2
j_call: TRBJ2-5
cdr3_aa: CASKGEETQYF

v_call: TRBV7-9
j_call: TRBJ1-1
cdr3_aa: CASSQGGPRREAFF

v_call: TRBV2
j_call: TRBJ2-1
cdr3_aa: CASRDGSSYNEQFF

v_call: TRBV6-4
j_call: TRBJ2-3
cdr3_aa: CATFGLSTDTQYF

v_call: TRBV18
j_call: TRBJ1-1
cdr3_aa: CASSPGQGRRLTEAFF

v_call: TRBV9
j_call: TRBJ2-1
cdr3_aa: CASSVLSGGAIEQFF

v_call: TRBV7-2
j_call: TRBJ2-3
cdr3_aa: CASSRGQGGADTQYF

v_call: TRBV2
j_call: TRBJ2-4
cdr3_aa: CASSAFSGGAGYIQYF

v_call: TRBV5-1
j_call: TRBJ2-1
cdr3_aa: CASTRSNEQFF

v_call: TRBV5-1
j_call: TRBJ1-6
cdr3_aa: CASKRGEDSPLHF

v_call: TRBV5-1
j_call: TRBJ2-7
cdr3_aa: CASSLAPGRDSYEQYF

v_call: TRBV18
j_call: TRBJ1-5
cdr3_aa: CASSPGQAGTQPQHF

v_call: TRBV6-5
j_call: TRBJ2-7
cdr3_aa: CASRDGLAAYEQYF

v_call: TRBV7-6
j_call: TRBJ2-4
cdr3_aa: CASSLGRGASNIQYF

v_call: TRBV27
j_call: TRBJ2-3
cdr3_aa: CASRWLSTDTQYF

v_call: TRBV11-2
j_call: TRBJ2-5
cdr3_aa: CASSLDGGARRETQYF

v_call: TRBV9
j_call: TRBJ2-7
cdr3_aa: CASSVAGDPSYEQYF

v_call: TRBV19
j_call: TRBJ2-1
cdr3_aa: CASSIGGGVIDEQFF

v_call: TRBV28
j_call: TRBJ1-5
cdr3_aa: CASRPGQAGQPQHF

v_call: TRBV7-2
j_call: TRBJ2-6
cdr3_aa: CASPTGRGEANVLTF

v_call: TRBV9
j_call: TRBJ2-2
cdr3_aa: CASSRTGDVPGELFF

v_call: TRBV7-9
j_call: TRBJ1-2
cdr3_aa: CASSFWPGGYTF

v_call: TRBV28
j_call: TRBJ1-4
cdr3_aa: CASGGGGGDEKLFF

v_call: TRBV2
j_call: TRBJ2-7
cdr3_aa: CASSEIAGGEQYF

v_call: TRBV29-1
j_call: TRBJ2-7
cdr3_aa: CSVADSGSSYEQYF